Following are 7 T cell receptor beta chains from one sample sequenced in a study of blood T cell repertoires in COVID-19. The assay was immunoSEQ multiplex PCR, and TCRdb's table has in-frame clones only and misses some. The table records tens of thousands of clones, 65% to 90% of them present only once. The sample consisted of peripheral blood. The origin of the receptors is a man older than 75 with acute or convalescent COVID-19.

The chain joins TRBV3-1 (or the pseudogene TRBV3-2) to TRBJ2-7; 7 bases line up with TRBD2. Germline V gene data show CDR1 as LGHDT and CDR2 as YNNKEL (reference sequence). The CDR3 is 11 amino acids. J gave up 6 bases and V 4 bases, and 0 bases lay outside the gene matches. The CDR3 is CASSRGGEQYF. CDR3 DNA sequence: TGTGCCAGCAGCCGGGGGGGCGAGCAGTACTTC.

The chain recombines TRBV7-8 with TRBJ1-5; TRBD1 matches at 7 bases. V was clipped by 5 bases and J by 7 bases; unmatched bases: 11. Germline V gene lookup returns CDR1 SGHVS and CDR2 FQNEAQ. The CDR3 is 15 amino acids. The CDR3 sequence is CASSAQGQRGQPQHF. CDR3 nucleotide sequence: TGTGCCAGCAGCGCACAGGGACAGCGAGGCCAGCCCCAGCATTTT.

A note on this clone: One end of the junction fails to match germline, which may point to a read error. The chain couples TRBV7-2 to TRBJ1-1; tentatively, D is TRBD1 (6 bases). Germline V gene lookup returns CDR1 SGHTA and CDR2 FQGNSA. The CDR3 has 13 residues. CDR3 residues: CAGSLQGDTEAFF. The CDR3 coding sequence is TGTGCCGGCAGCTTACAGGGTGACACTGAAGCTTTCTTT.

The chain is built from TRBV3-1 (or the pseudogene TRBV3-2) and TRBJ2-7, with D unresolved. This CDR3 spans 12 amino acids. Germline loops: CDR1 LGHDT, CDR2 YNNKEL (reference sequence). V lost 1 base to trimming and J lost 7 bases, with 8 bases between them. DNA of the CDR3: TGTGCCAGCAGCCAAGTACACACGGAGCAGTACTTC. Protein sequence: CASSQVHTEQYF.

The genes are TRBV29-1 and TRBJ2-7; D might be TRBD2 (6 bases). V shed 6 bases and J shed 5 bases, with 11 bases lying between them. The length of the CDR3 is 11 residues. Germline lookup yields CDR1 SQVTM and CDR2 ANQGSEA. The CDR3 DNA sequence: TGCAGCGTACGGTGGAGGGACGAGCAGTACTTC. Protein: CSVRWRDEQYF.

The chain has TRBV10-2 and TRBJ2-1; 10 bases line up with TRBD2. Germline V gene lookup returns CDR1 WSHSY and CDR2 SAAADI. The CDR3 consists of 14 residues. The junction had 8 bases not matched to a gene; V was cut back by 10 bases and J by 5 bases. CDR3 amino acids: CATLGLARDNEQFF. Here the CDR3 DNA reads TGCGCCACACTGGGACTAGCGCGAGACAATGAGCAGTTCTTC.

This clone has a handful of counts. V usage is TRBV7-9 and J usage is TRBJ2-7, with TRBD2 as a possible D gene (7 bases). There are 15 residues in the CDR3. The germline V gene encodes CDR1 SEHNR and CDR2 FQNEAQ (reference sequence). The V gene lost 0 bases and the J gene lost 4 bases, with 13 bases spanning the gap. This CDR3 reads CASSLAGGREYEQYF. CDR3 DNA: TGTGCCAGCAGCTTAGCAGGGGGGCGGGAGTACGAGCAGTACTTC.